The entry below gives a single T cell receptor (beta chain) sequence along with its context. Recruited during active infection, patients (from Seattle) were subsequently followed longitudinally. Original data processing: Counts of nucleated cells, estimated from reference gene primer amplification, were obtained. Sequencing was performed with immunoSEQ multiplex PCR; in TCRdb, only in-frame clones are kept and a portion is missing. The V and J calls and clone size were taken over from that table, and D and trimming were inferred from the DNA. The data contain roughly 150,000 clones, over 75% of them singletons. These data are taken from a study of blood T cell repertoires in COVID-19. Looking at the study overall: The United States, Italy and Spain supplied acute and convalescent COVID-19 samples. From T cells, B-cell-depleted T cells, or PBMCs came the material, which was cDNA or gDNA.

V shed 8 bases and J shed 3 bases, with 13 bases lying between them. This CDR3 spans 13 amino acids. This chain joins TRBV12-3 or TRBV12-4 and TRBJ2-5; the D is unclear. The sequenced sample consisted of peripheral blood. The TCR sequence derives from a man at least 80 years old with COVID-19, enrolled during active disease. This CDR3 reads CASSLETEETQYF. CDR3 sequence (DNA): TGTGCCAGCTCCCTGGAGACCGAAGAGACCCAGTACTTC.